This TCR beta chain came from a study of cytomegalovirus exposure and HLA in healthy donors. About the study: Earlier sequencing of 150 million to 200 million T cells yielded under 120 million unique TCR beta sequences. Findings and caveats of the study: Reports credit the classifier with highly specific, highly sensitive diagnosis of cytomegalovirus status. Later findings reportedly placed an Asian-associated ancestry cluster below the roughly 670-donor mean for N-insertions.

Turning to this clone: What it binds is not known.

This CDR3 is built from 13 residues. Trimming stripped 2 bases from V and 4 bases from J, with 7 bases between. The V gene's germline CDR1 is SGHTA and CDR2 FQGNSA. Both 60 Vbeta primers and 13 Jbeta primers went into the PCR. Libraries were prepared by immunoSEQ multiplex PCR; TCRdb keeps only in-frame clonotypes and omits some of them. The table includes about 94,000 clones, roughly 75% detected once. The clonotype comes from a woman aged 55-70 years in good health and CMV-seronegative. The chain links TRBV7-2 to TRBJ2-3, with D tentatively TRBD2 (5 bases). The sequencing input was PBMCs. The CDR3 here is CASSLREPDTQYF. In DNA, the CDR3 is TGTGCCAGCAGCTTAAGGGAGCCAGATACGCAGTATTTT.